The 16 T cell receptor beta chains listed next were all sequenced from one sample in a study of T-cell reconstitution after alpha-beta-depleted transplantation in children listed by TCRdb under 2016. The method was PCR. Sequencing used an Illumina HiSeq 2500. TCR library preparation used molecular barcoding, with unique molecular identifiers applied to normalize quantification of the TCRbeta repertoire. The public reads were reprocessed in TCRdb via fastp at Q25 and MiXCR, keeping in-frame beta chains. Identical CDR3 proteins give one entry, which carries the most common genes and DNA. The sample yields about 640,000 distinct CDR3 sequences; about 15% were counted once. The ten most abundant clones make up about 1.1% of the sample. The material sequenced was PBMCs from the stem cell graft donor, taken from the stem cell graft. These receptors all stem from a human donor who donated a stem cell graft to a child with acute myeloid leukemia.

This clonotype came up a few times. The rearrangement links TRBV7-3 to TRBJ2-1; TRBD1 matches 7 bases. Germline-derived CDR1 and CDR2 are SGHTA and FQGTGA. J was trimmed by 8 bases and V by 4 bases; bases with no gene match: 5. The CDR3 has 13 amino acids. CDR3 sequence: CASSSRQGDEQFF. CDR3 nucleotide sequence: TGTGCCAGCAGCTCCCGACAGGGAGATGAGCAGTTCTTC.

The chain is built from TRBV4-1 and TRBJ1-5; D is unclear. V lost 1 base, J lost 0 bases, and 10 bases lay in between. Germline CDR1 and CDR2: MGHRA and YSYEKL. This CDR3 comprises 16 residues. CDR3 sequence: CASSQGEGISNQPQHF. The CDR3 region has the DNA TGCGCCAGCAGCCAAGGCGAAGGGATTAGCAATCAGCCCCAGCATTTT.

The chain recombines TRBV11-2 with TRBJ2-7; D gene uncertain. This CDR3 has 12 residues. Trimming shortened V by 0 bases and J by 7 bases, and 7 bases separated the two germline ends. Germline CDR1 and CDR2: SGHAT and FQNNGV. The DNA for the CDR3 is TGTGCCAGCAGCTTAGATCATTCGGAGCAGTACGTC. It codes for CASSLDHSEQYV.

There are many counts of this clonotype. The V gene is TRBV5-6, the J gene TRBJ2-3; the D gene is possibly TRBD2 (5 bases). Trimming pared 6 bases from V and 2 bases from J, leaving 13 bases between. The CDR3 covers 14 residues. In germline, CDR1 is SGHDT, CDR2 YYEEEE. CDR3 bases: TGTGCCAGCATCTGGGGAGAGGCCACAGATACGCAGTATTTT. It specifies CASIWGEATDTQYF.

This clonotype was counted only a few times. This CDR3 is CASSLSGSDTYNSPLHF. DNA for the CDR3: TGTGCCAGCAGCTTATCTGGGAGTGACACCTATAATTCACCCCTCCACTTT. The rearrangement links TRBV7-2 to TRBJ1-6; the D is unclear. CDR3 size: 17 residues. CDR1 and CDR2 from the germline V gene are SGHTA and FQGNSA. The V end lost 2 bases, the J end lost 2 bases, and 13 bases lay between the germline ends.

This clonotype has a handful of counts. The rearrangement joins TRBV9 to TRBJ2-3; maybe TRBD2 (7 bases). Between the trimmed V and J ends, which lost 3 bases and 5 bases, there was a span of 16 bases. This CDR3 has 15 amino acids. CDR1 is SGDLS, CDR2 YYNGEE, per germline. CDR3 coding DNA: TGTGCCAGCAGCGCCGAGGGGGGGCGAGGAGATACGCAGTATTTT. It yields the protein CASSAEGGRGDTQYF.

CDR3 sequence: CASSQDRGRTEAFF. The CDR3 DNA reads as TGTGCCAGCAGCCAAGATAGGGGGCGGACTGAAGCTTTCTTT. The V and J genes are TRBV4-2 and TRBJ1-1, with 7 nucleotides matching TRBD1. With V trimmed by 0 bases and J by 5 bases, 3 bases remained unmatched. CDR1 LGHNA and CDR2 YNFKEQ come from the germline V gene. The CDR3 sequence is 14 residues long.

The chain employs TRBV7-2 and TRBJ1-1; D may be TRBD1 (6 bases). This CDR3 contains 15 residues. Trimming left V 6 bases short and J 5 bases short, with 19 bases between. Germline values: CDR1 SGHTA, CDR2 FQGNSA. The CDR3 sequence is CASRKYRVGGTEAFF. For the CDR3, the DNA is TGTGCCAGCAGGAAGTACAGGGTGGGGGGGACTGAAGCTTTCTTT.

This clonotype showed up just once. This could be a read error, since a much larger clone is one nucleotide away. The J gene is TRBJ2-7, the V gene TRBV29-1, with D hard to call. V shed 2 bases and J shed 3 bases, with 11 bases lying between them. The CDR3 extends over 13 amino acids. The germline gives CDR1 SQVTM, CDR2 ANQGSEA. CDR3 loop: CSVESGMDYEQYF. For the CDR3, the DNA is TGCAGCGTTGAAAGTGGCATGGACTACGAGCAGTACTTC.

This clonotype was counted at least ten times. The chain links TRBV20-1 to TRBJ2-2; TRBD1 might be the D (5 bases). V dropped 0 bases and J dropped 1 base, with 9 bases sitting between them. CDR3 size: 15 residues. The germline gives CDR1 DFQATT, CDR2 SNEGSKA (reference sequence). The CDR3 DNA follows: TGCAGTGCTAGAGAGGGGCTCTGGAACACCGGGGAGCTGTTTTTT. Its protein product is CSAREGLWNTGELFF.

At least ten counts were recorded for this clonotype. J is TRBJ2-4 and V is TRBV20-1; D not certain. This CDR3 region has 13 residues. Germline V gene sequence: CDR1 DFQATT, CDR2 SNEGSKA (reference sequence). V was cut by 4 bases and J by 0 bases, with 7 bases left in between. CDR3 protein: CSAMTVAKNIQYF. CDR3 DNA: TGCAGTGCTATGACGGTAGCCAAAAACATTCAGTACTTC.

The CDR3, as DNA: TGTGCCAGCAGCAAAGCGCTCGGCAGAAGGAATTCACCCCTCCACTTT. This sequence encodes CASSKALGRRNSPLHF. The chain couples TRBV21-1 to TRBJ1-6. TRBV21-1 is a documented pseudogene. CDR3 length: 16 residues.

Points on this clonotype: Just one base apart from a much larger clone, this may be a read error. Written as DNA, the CDR3 is TGCAGTGCTAGAGATCCCCCTAGTCGGGCCGTAGAGACCCAGTACTTC. Translating it yields CSARDPPSRAVETQYF. This chain uses TRBV20-1 with TRBJ2-5; D unresolved. This CDR3 has 16 residues. Trimming cost V 0 bases and J 4 bases, with 18 bases left between them. The germline CDR1 and CDR2 sequences are DFQATT and SNEGSKA (reference sequence).

The rearrangement joins TRBV5-5 to TRBJ1-6; D may be TRBD1 (5 bases). Trimming took off 1 base at V and 0 bases at J, with 14 bases between the two ends. Looked up from germline, CDR1 is SGHKS and CDR2 is YYEKEE (reference sequence). This CDR3 is 18 amino acids long. The CDR3 protein is CASSLRDPSSSYNSPLHF. For the CDR3, the DNA is TGTGCCAGCAGCTTGAGGGACCCGTCGAGCTCCTATAATTCACCCCTCCACTTT.

This chain links TRBV12-3 or TRBV12-4 with TRBJ1-6; perhaps TRBD1 as D (5 bases). Deletions cut 2 bases from V and 9 bases from J, with 11 bases between. The CDR3 sequence is 14 residues long. The CDR3 is CASSLWGRGSPLHF. The CDR3 nucleotides read TGTGCCAGCAGTTTATGGGGGAGGGGTTCACCCCTCCACTTT.

This clonotype was seen many times. The chain has TRBV7-2 and TRBJ2-7, with D perhaps TRBD2 (6 bases). Germline-derived CDR1 and CDR2 are SGHTA and FQGNSA. The V gene lost 5 bases and the J gene lost 0 bases, with 11 bases spanning the gap. CDR3 size: 14 residues. CDR3 in DNA: TGTGCCAGCAGCCCTACCGGGGGCTCCTACGAGCAGTACTTC. Its protein product is CASSPTGGSYEQYF.